The TCR beta chain under discussion was sequenced for a study of radiotherapy plus CTLA-4 blockade in lung cancer (dated by TCRdb to between 2018 and 2020). Regarding the complete study: Objective responses were observed in more than 15% of enrolled patients, and disease control was achieved in about 32%. The paper's findings and limits, for the study overall: TCR clones derived from tumors expanded in peripheral blood after treatment with radiotherapy and ipilimumab. Increased serum interferon-beta after radiation, together with early dynamic changes in blood T cell clones, were reported to be the strongest predictors of response.

The study evaluated CTLA-4 blockade (ipilimumab) given together with focal radiation therapy in patients who had chemo-refractory metastatic non-small-cell lung cancer. As encoded in the germline V gene, CDR1 is SGHRS while CDR2 is YFSETQ. Trimming takes 2 bases off V and 1 base off J; junction bases not matched to a gene: 5. The CDR3 sequence holds 15 residues, the cysteine and phenylalanine included. Only the CDR3 portion is preserved as DNA: 45 bases, with reading frame beginning at the first base. The library was obtained by the immunoSEQ multiplex PCR assay. The source is immuneACCESS, and TCRdb retained only in-frame sequences with V and J called. Part of the clones is not carried over; for the studies checked, unresolved V genes explain less than half of this, and the remainder is unexplained. This sample holds approximately 95,000 clones; approximately 78% were observed only once. Together, the top ten hold approximately 3.4% of the sample.

As for this clone: There is no known antigen for this receptor. Per-nucleotide qualities are absent, and no much larger clonotype sits a single base away.

Recombination connected TRBV5-1 to TRBJ2-7; 8 middle bases align to TRBD1. The origin of this receptor is a human donor with non-small cell lung cancer who had a partial response to radiotherapy plus ipilimumab. Sequencing was performed on peripheral blood, taken from a patient treated with radiotherapy plus ipilimumab. For the CDR3, the sequence is CASSFNRGASYEQYF. The nucleotide sequence is TGCGCCAGCAGCTTCAACAGGGGGGCATCCTACGAGCAGTACTTC.